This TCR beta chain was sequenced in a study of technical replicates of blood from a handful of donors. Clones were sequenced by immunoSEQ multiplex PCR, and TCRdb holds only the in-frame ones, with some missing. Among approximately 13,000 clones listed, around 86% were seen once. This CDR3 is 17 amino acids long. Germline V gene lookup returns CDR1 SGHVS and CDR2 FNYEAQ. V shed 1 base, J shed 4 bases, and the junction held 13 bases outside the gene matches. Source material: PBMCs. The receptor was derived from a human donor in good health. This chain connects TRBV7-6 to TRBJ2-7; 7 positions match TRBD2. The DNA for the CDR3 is TGTGCCAGCAGCTTAGGGGGACGGGGGGTGCCAGATTACGAGCAGTACTTC. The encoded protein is CASSLGGRGVPDYEQYF. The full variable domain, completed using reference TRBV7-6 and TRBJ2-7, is GAGVSQSPRYKVTKRGQDVALRCDPISGHVSLYWYRQALGQGPEFLTYFNYEAQQDKSGLPNDRFSAERPEGSISTLTIQRTEQRDSAMYRCASSLGGRGVPDYEQYFGPGTRLTVT.